This TCR beta chain was captured by sequencing in a study of CD8 T cells in ankylosing spondylitis (dated by TCRdb to about 2017). With regard to the full study: To find TCR variants linked to disease, the study profiled T cell receptor beta repertoires in ankylosing spondylitis patients and healthy donors. The full study cohort was made up of 25 ankylosing spondylitis patients and roughly 100 healthy donors. Samples of peripheral blood were taken, and for ankylosing spondylitis patients, synovial fluid was collected as well. The investigation overall reported the following: Some TCR beta motif variants had previously been reported in synovial fluid and blood of reactive arthritis patients, which suggested common disease-initiation mechanisms. A TCR beta motif of fewer than 10 highly homologous amino acid variants appeared characteristic of blood from ankylosing spondylitis patients. According to the report, matched synovial fluid samples from ankylosing spondylitis patients were significantly enriched for the disease-linked clones. A CD8+ phenotype was shown by the disease-linked clones, which were found at relatively low frequencies in peripheral blood.

The CDR3 covers 15 residues, taking in both the cysteine and the phenylalanine. The CDR3 DNA has 45 bases and is translated from base 1. After removal of 2 bases from V and 5 bases from J, the junction retains 6 bases not matched to a gene. For CDR1 and CDR2, the germline V gene (reference sequence) lists LGHDT and YNNKEL. The sample was run on an Illumina HiSeq 2500. Quantitative 5'-RACE with molecular barcodes was used to prepare TCR beta libraries. The paper's processing steps were these. A new computational method based on a probabilistic model of VDJ rearrangement was used to identify disease-linked TCR variants. TCRdb reprocessed the public reads (quality trimming at Q25 with fastp, clone calling with MiXCR) and kept in-frame beta chains. Rows are combined by CDR3 protein, so each entry shows the most common genes and DNA. TCRdb's processing, not the study's, gives the V and J calls here. This sample holds a few hundred thousand distinct CDR3 sequences; roughly an eighth were observed only once. The top ten clones comprise nearly 7% of the sample.

A word on this clonotype: The clone's antigen remains unknown. No much larger clonotype is one base removed from it; base qualities were not supplied.

The chain links TRBV3-1 with TRBJ2-5; 9 junctional bases match TRBD1. This receptor was obtained from a male donor with ankylosing spondylitis. The material sequenced was blood, either unsorted or a sorted T cell fraction (not recorded which). The CDR3 is CASSQYRGRVETQYF. In nucleotides, the sequence is TGTGCCAGCAGCCAATACAGGGGGCGCGTGGAGACCCAGTACTTC.